A selection of T cell receptor beta chains follows, all from one sample in a study of identical twins. TCRdb processed the 5' RACE reads anew with MiXCR; each CDR3 protein has one entry. The sample holds some 440,000 distinct CDR3 sequences, less than 25% seen once. These data also formed part of another study, on T cells expressing NK-cell markers.

Material: CD4+ T cells sorted from blood. The receptors stem from a woman younger than 30 in good health. CDR3s include the opening cysteine and the closing phenylalanine or tryptophan. Fields, in order: D gene, J gene, clone size, V gene, CDR3 DNA, CDR3 protein. The D gene is left open where the match is weak. Clone size is given for some rows only: seen once, a few or many times, or a class if the clone is expanded.

.	TRBJ1-4	many	TRBV12-3/TRBV12-4	TGTGCCAGCAGTTTCAAGGAGGAAAAACTGTTTTTT	CASSFKEEKLFF
TRBD2	TRBJ2-3	few	TRBV7-6	TGTGCCAGCAGCTTCGATAGCGGGGGGTTTGATACGCAGTATTTT	CASSFDSGGFDTQYF
.	TRBJ2-2	few	TRBV7-9	TGTGCCAGCAGCCCTGACGACAGAAGCGGGGAGCTGTTTTTT	CASSPDDRSGELFF
.	TRBJ2-7	.	TRBV5-1	TGCGCCAGCAGCTTGGGTCGCAGCATCTACGAGCAGTACTTC	CASSLGRSIYEQYF
.	TRBJ2-1	.	TRBV10-3	TGTGCCATCAGTGAGTCAAAGGTCCACTCCTACAATGAGCAGTTCTTC	CAISESKVHSYNEQFF
.	TRBJ2-7	.	TRBV4-3	TGCGCCAGCAGCCAAGAGGCGGGTGAGTCTACCTACGAGCAGTACTTC	CASSQEAGESTYEQYF
TRBD1	TRBJ1-1	.	TRBV29-1	TGCAGCGGGGGACAGCTGCGGACTGAAGCTTTCTTT	CSGGQLRTEAFF
.	TRBJ1-6	many	TRBV4-1	TGCGCCAGCAGCCAAGATCTCAGGGCAGGGAATTCACCCCTCCACTTT	CASSQDLRAGNSPLHF
.	TRBJ2-5	few	TRBV9	TGTGCCAGCAGCGTAGATTCTAGCCGAGAGACCCAGTACTTC	CASSVDSSRETQYF
.	TRBJ2-1	.	TRBV6-2/TRBV6-3	TGTGCCAGCAGTTACCAGCGGGTATTGGGTGGCGAGCAGTTCTTC	CASSYQRVLGGEQFF
.	TRBJ1-1	many	TRBV7-9	TGTGCCAGCAGCTCGCCCTCGGGGGGGGGAAACACTGAAGCTTTCTTT	CASSSPSGGGNTEAFF
.	TRBJ1-1	.	TRBV5-1	TGCGCCAGCAGCTATCTCGCCTCTAAAGGAGCTTTCTTT	CASSYLASKGAFF
.	TRBJ1-2	.	TRBV18	TGTGCCAGCTCCCGGGGGCTCTATGGCTACACCTTC	CASSRGLYGYTF
.	TRBJ1-2	few	TRBV7-2	TGTGCCAGCAGCTTCACTTTGGGCTACACCTTC	CASSFTLGYTF
TRBD2	TRBJ2-5	.	TRBV6-1	TGTGCCAGCAGTCGACTAGCGGGGGGGATGGAGACCCAGTACTTC	CASSRLAGGMETQYF
.	TRBJ2-3	.	TRBV5-1	TGCGCCAGCAGACGAGAGGTGCAGACAGATACGCAGTATTTT	CASRREVQTDTQYF